The next 10 T cell receptor beta chains were all read from a single sample in a study of T cell repertoires in cytomegalovirus infection. MiXCR, run by TCRdb on the reads, gives a single entry per CDR3 protein. The sample has about 490,000 distinct CDR3 sequences, approximately 11% seen once. Source material: PBMCs. These receptors came from a human donor in good health (CMV status not recorded). Some clones in this sample may be carry-over from other donors' samples.

This clonotype was detected many times. This chain links TRBV7-8 with TRBJ1-5, with TRBD1 matching 9 bases. The CDR3 runs to 17 residues. The V gene end was trimmed by 5 bases and the J gene end by 1 base; junction bases not matched to a gene: 9. Germline V gene data show CDR1 as SGHVS and CDR2 as FQNEAQ. The CDR3 loop is CASSTYAGTGSNQPQHF. The CDR3 DNA reads as TGTGCCAGCAGCACCTACGCCGGGACAGGGAGCAATCAGCCCCAGCATTTT. Drawing the rest from reference TRBV7-8 and TRBJ1-5, the complete variable domain is GAGVSQSPRYKVAKRGQDVALRCDPISGHVSLFWYQQALGQGPEFLTYFQNEAQLDKSGLPSDRFFAERPEGSVSTLKIQRTQQEDSAVYLCASSTYAGTGSNQPQHFGDGTRLSIL.

This clonotype was seen at least ten times. V gene TRBV24-1 combines with J gene TRBJ1-5; a weak D match, TRBD1 (5 bases). The V gene's germline CDR1 is KGHDR and CDR2 SFDVKD. Trimming took 3 bases from V and 0 from J, leaving 17 bases between them. This CDR3 is built from 18 residues. The CDR3 DNA reads TGTGCCACCAGTGATCCCCGCCTCGTGGGGGATAGCAATCAGCCCCAGCATTTT. This translates into CATSDPRLVGDSNQPQHF.

In this sample, this clonotype turned up a few times. J is TRBJ1-2 and V is TRBV6-5; D gene ambiguous. Germline assignment: CDR1 MNHEY and CDR2 SVGAGI. The V gene lost 0 bases and the J gene lost 4 bases, with 9 bases spanning the gap. This CDR3 comprises 14 residues. CDR3 sequence (DNA): TGTGCCAGCAGTTACTCGACCTGGGGCTATGGCTACACCTTC. It translates to CASSYSTWGYGYTF.

This clonotype was detected ten times or more. The chain is built from TRBV7-8 and TRBJ2-2; TRBD1 aligns across 7 bases. V was pared by 4 bases and J by 1 base, with 6 bases of the junction left unmatched. CDR1 and CDR2 (germline): SGHVS, FQNEAQ. The CDR3 covers 16 residues. CDR3 loop: CASSSKGALNTGELFF. The CDR3 DNA follows: TGTGCCAGCAGCTCAAAGGGGGCTCTGAACACCGGGGAGCTGTTTTTT.

In its sample, this clonotype was seen a few times. This chain uses TRBV3-1 with TRBJ1-2; 7 bases fit TRBD1. This CDR3 is 16 amino acids long. Germline V lookup: CDR1 LGHDT, CDR2 YNNKEL (reference sequence). V lost 0 bases, J lost 5 bases, and 9 bases stayed unmatched. CDR3 nucleotides: TGTGCCAGCAGCCAAGATAGGAGGGGGCCTGGTTATGGCTACACCTTC. Protein sequence: CASSQDRRGPGYGYTF.

This clonotype occurred many times. The chain is built from TRBV6-5 and TRBJ2-1; no firm D call. This CDR3 has 15 residues. CDR1 and CDR2 (germline): MNHEY, SVGAGI. Trimming removed 2 bases from V and 0 bases from J, with 8 bases in between. CDR3 nucleotides: TGTGCCAGCAGTTACGGATTTTACTCCTACAATGAGCAGTTCTTC. This sequence encodes CASSYGFYSYNEQFF.

Many counts were recorded for this clonotype. V gene TRBV12-3 or TRBV12-4 combines with J gene TRBJ2-3; 7 nucleotides align to TRBD2. The CDR3 is made up of 15 amino acids. V dropped 2 bases and J dropped 5; count of bases not matched to a gene: 7. The CDR3 loop reads CASSLSGKTRDTQYF. Here the CDR3 DNA reads TGTGCCAGCAGTTTAAGCGGGAAGACCCGAGATACGCAGTATTTT.

This clonotype was found many times. The chain links TRBV7-2 to TRBJ2-7; TRBD2 matches at 7 bases. The CDR3 contains 15 residues. Germline V gene lookup returns CDR1 SGHTA and CDR2 FQGNSA. V shed 0 bases, J shed 2 bases, and the junction held 4 bases outside the gene matches. CDR3 sequence: CASSLALSGAYEQYF. The CDR3 bases are TGTGCCAGCAGCTTAGCATTAAGCGGGGCCTACGAGCAGTACTTC.

There are a few counts of this clonotype. V usage is TRBV13 and J usage is TRBJ2-1; 10 bases map to TRBD1. CDR3 length: 14 residues. Trimming cost V 3 bases and J 7 bases; bases outside gene matches: 3. Germline CDR1 is PRHDT and CDR2 is FYEKMQ (reference sequence). CDR3 DNA: TGTGCCAGCAGCTTTGACAGGGGGCGGAATGAGCAGTTCTTC. The encoded protein is CASSFDRGRNEQFF.

This clonotype has only a few counts. V gene TRBV4-2 combines with J gene TRBJ2-7; TRBD2 aligns across 7 bases. J lost 1 base, V lost 4 bases, and 10 bases had no gene match. CDR3 length equals 16 residues. The V gene's germline CDR1 is LGHNA and CDR2 YNFKEQ. The CDR3 region has the DNA TGTGCCAGCAGCCTGCACCGGGGCGGGAGTTCCTACGAGCAGTACTTC. Translation gives CASSLHRGGSSYEQYF.